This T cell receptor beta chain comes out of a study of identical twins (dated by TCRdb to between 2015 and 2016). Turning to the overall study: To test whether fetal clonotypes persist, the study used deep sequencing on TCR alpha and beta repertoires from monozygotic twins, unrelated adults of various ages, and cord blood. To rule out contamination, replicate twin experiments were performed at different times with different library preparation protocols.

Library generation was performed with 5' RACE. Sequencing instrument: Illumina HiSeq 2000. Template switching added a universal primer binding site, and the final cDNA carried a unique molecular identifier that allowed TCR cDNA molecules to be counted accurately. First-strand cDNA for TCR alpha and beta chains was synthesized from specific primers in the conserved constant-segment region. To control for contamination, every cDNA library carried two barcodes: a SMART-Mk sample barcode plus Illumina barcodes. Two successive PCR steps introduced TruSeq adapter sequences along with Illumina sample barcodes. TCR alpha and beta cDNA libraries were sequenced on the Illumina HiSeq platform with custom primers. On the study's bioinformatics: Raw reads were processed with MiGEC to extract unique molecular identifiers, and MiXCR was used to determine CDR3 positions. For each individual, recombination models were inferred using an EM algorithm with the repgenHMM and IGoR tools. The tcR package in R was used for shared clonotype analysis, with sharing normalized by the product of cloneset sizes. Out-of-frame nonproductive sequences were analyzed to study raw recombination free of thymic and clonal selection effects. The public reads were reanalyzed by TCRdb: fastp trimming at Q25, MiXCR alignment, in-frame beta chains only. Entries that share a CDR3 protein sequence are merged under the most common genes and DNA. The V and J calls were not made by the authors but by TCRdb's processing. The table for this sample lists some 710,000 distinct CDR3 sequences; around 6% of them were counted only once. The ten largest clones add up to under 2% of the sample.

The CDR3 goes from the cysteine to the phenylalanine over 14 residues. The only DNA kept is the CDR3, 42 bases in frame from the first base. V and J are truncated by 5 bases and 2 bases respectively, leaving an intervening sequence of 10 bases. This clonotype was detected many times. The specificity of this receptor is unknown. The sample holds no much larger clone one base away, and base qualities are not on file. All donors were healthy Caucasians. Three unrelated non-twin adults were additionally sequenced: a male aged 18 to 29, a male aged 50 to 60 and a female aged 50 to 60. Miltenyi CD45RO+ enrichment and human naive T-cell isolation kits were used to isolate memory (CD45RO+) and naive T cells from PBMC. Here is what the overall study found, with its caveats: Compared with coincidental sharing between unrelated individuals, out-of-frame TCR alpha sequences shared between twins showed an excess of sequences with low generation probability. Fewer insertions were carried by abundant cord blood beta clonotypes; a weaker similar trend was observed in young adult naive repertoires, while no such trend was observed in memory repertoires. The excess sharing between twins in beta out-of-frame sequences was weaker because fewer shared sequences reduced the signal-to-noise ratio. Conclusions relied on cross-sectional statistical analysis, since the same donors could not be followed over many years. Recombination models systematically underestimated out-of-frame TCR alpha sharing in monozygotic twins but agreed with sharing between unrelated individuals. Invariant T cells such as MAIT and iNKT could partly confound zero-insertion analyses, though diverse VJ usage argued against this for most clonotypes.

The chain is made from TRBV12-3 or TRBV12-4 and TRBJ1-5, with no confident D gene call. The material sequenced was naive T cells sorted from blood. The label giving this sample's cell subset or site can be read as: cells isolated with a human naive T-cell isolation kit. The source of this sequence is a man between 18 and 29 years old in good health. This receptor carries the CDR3 CASSPLLRNQPQHF. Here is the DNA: TGTGCCAGCAGTCCCCTTTTACGCAATCAGCCCCAGCATTTT.